This passage covers 23 T cell receptor beta chains from one sample sequenced in a study of blood T cell repertoires in COVID-19. TCRdb's copy holds only in-frame clones and misses some; the assay was immunoSEQ multiplex PCR. The table lists 120,000 or so clones, approximately 83% of them singletons. The specimen sequenced was peripheral blood. The receptors were gathered from a man of 80 years or more with active or convalescent COVID-19.

V and J are TRBV10-3 and TRBJ1-2; D is perhaps TRBD1 (6 bases). Trimming removed 2 bases from V and 8 bases from J, with 12 bases in between. Germline CDR1 ENHRY, CDR2 SYGVKD. There are 13 residues in the CDR3. CDR3 in DNA: TGTGCCATCAGTGAGGTGAGGGGACACGGCTACACCTTC. Protein sequence: CAISEVRGHGYTF.

J is TRBJ1-6 and V is TRBV7-2, with D unclear. The CDR3 is made up of 15 amino acids. CDR1 is SGHTA and CDR2 is FQGNSA in the germline V gene. Trimming took 5 bases from V and 5 from J, leaving 13 bases between them. The CDR3 sequence is CASSPLGRDNSPLHF. CDR3 bases: TGTGCCAGCAGCCCCTTGGGGAGGGATAATTCACCCCTCCACTTT.

This clone showed up just once. The chain joins TRBV5-4 to TRBJ1-6; 8 bases are a match to TRBD1. The ends lost 0 bases at V and 7 bases at J; junction bases unmatched: 6. The CDR3 loop spans 16 amino acids. Looked up from germline, CDR1 is SGHNT and CDR2 is YYREEE (reference sequence). The CDR3 loop reads CASSLGTGTGNSPLHF. DNA for the CDR3: TGTGCCAGCAGCTTGGGCACCGGGACAGGCAATTCACCCCTCCACTTT.

Only a few counts were recorded for this clone. The genes are TRBV2 and TRBJ1-6, with 7 bases lining up with TRBD1. This CDR3 contains 15 residues. Germline CDR1 SNHLY, CDR2 FYNNEI. V was pared by 2 bases and J by 7 bases, with 5 bases of the junction left unmatched. In DNA, the CDR3 is TGTGCCAGCAGTGAACGGACAGGCGAGAATTCACCCCTCCACTTT. Encoded protein: CASSERTGENSPLHF.

The chain uses TRBV13 and TRBJ2-7; a possible D gene is TRBD1 (5 bases). Per germline, CDR1 PRHDT and CDR2 FYEKMQ (reference sequence). The germline V and J ends were trimmed by 0 bases and 7 bases, with 10 bases remaining between them. The CDR3 has 13 residues. The CDR3 loop is CASSLGDTGEQYF. The CDR3 DNA sequence: TGTGCCAGCAGCTTAGGGGACACTGGGGAGCAGTACTTC.

CDR3 in DNA: TGTGCCAGCAGTTTCTGGGGGCACGAGCAGTACTTC. It codes for CASSFWGHEQYF. V gene TRBV12-3 or TRBV12-4 combines with J gene TRBJ2-7, with a tentative D call TRBD1 (6 bases). Trimming cost V 3 bases and J 5 bases, with 8 bases left between them. This CDR3 is built from 12 residues.

The chain has TRBV29-1 and TRBJ2-5, with 9 nucleotides matching TRBD2. The V segment lost 5 bases and the J segment 5 bases; nucleotides outside the gene matches: 6. CDR3 size: 13 residues. Looked up from germline, CDR1 is SQVTM and CDR2 is ANQGSEA. CDR3 DNA: TGCAGCGTTATAGCGGGAGTGGGGGAGACCCAGTACTTC. Encoded protein: CSVIAGVGETQYF.

The genes are TRBV27 and TRBJ2-3, with TRBD2 matching over 7 bases. V shed 4 bases and J 1 base; nucleotides not matched to a gene: 8. The CDR3 spans 16 residues. Germline CDR1 and CDR2: MNHEY and SMNVEV (reference sequence). CDR3 in DNA: TGTGCCAGCAGTTCAATTCTAGCGGCGGGCACAGATACGCAGTATTTT. The encoded protein is CASSSILAAGTDTQYF.

The V gene is TRBV18, the J gene TRBJ2-5; D is undetermined. Trimming took 0 bases from V and 1 from J, leaving 9 bases between them. The germline CDR1 and CDR2 sequences are KGHSH and LQKENI. The CDR3 loop spans 15 amino acids. CDR3 protein: CASSPPVGAQETQYF. The CDR3 DNA is TGTGCCAGCTCACCACCGGTGGGCGCCCAAGAGACCCAGTACTTC.

The rearrangement uses TRBV6-6 and TRBJ1-5; a possible D gene is TRBD1 (5 bases). CDR1 MNHNY and CDR2 SVGAGI come from the germline V gene (reference sequence). Trimming shortened V by 10 bases and J by 1 base, and 14 bases separated the two germline ends. This CDR3 is 14 amino acids long. The CDR3 is CATRVPGSNQPQHF. For the CDR3, the DNA is TGTGCCACCAGGGTTCCGGGAAGCAATCAGCCCCAGCATTTT.

V gene TRBV2 combines with J gene TRBJ1-2; 7 nucleotides line up with TRBD1. The length of the CDR3 is 13 residues. Germline CDR1 reads SNHLY; CDR2 reads FYNNEI. The trim removed 6 bases at V and 7 bases at J, leaving 8 bases unmatched. CDR3 sequence reads: CASRRDRSLGYTF. As DNA, the CDR3 is TGTGCCAGCAGAAGGGACAGAAGCCTTGGCTACACCTTC.

This sequence joins TRBV19 and TRBJ2-7; no clear D. Germline lookup yields CDR1 LNHDA and CDR2 SQIVND (reference sequence). This CDR3 is built from 14 residues. V lost 4 bases to trimming and J lost 0 bases, with 10 bases between them. CDR3 nucleotides: TGTGCCAGTAGTAGTCAGTCCCCCTCCTACGAGCAGTACTTC. Protein product: CASSSQSPSYEQYF.

The rearrangement joins TRBV5-1 to TRBJ2-1; 7 nucleotides agree with TRBD2. V shed 7 bases, J shed 7 bases, and the junction held 11 bases outside the gene matches. This CDR3 has 14 residues. The germline V gene has CDR1 SGHRS and CDR2 YFSETQ. Here the CDR3 reads CASWDRGRGNEQFF. CDR3 sequence (DNA): TGCGCCAGCTGGGATCGCGGGAGAGGGAATGAGCAGTTCTTC.

The chain uses TRBV2 and TRBJ2-3; 11 nucleotides match TRBD2. This CDR3 contains 16 residues. The germline V gene encodes CDR1 SNHLY and CDR2 FYNNEI. With 5 bases clipped from V and 3 bases from J, the junction kept 7 bases outside the gene matches. The CDR3 coding sequence is TGTGCCAGCAGTCGTAGCGGGGGGGAAAATACAGATACGCAGTATTTT. It specifies CASSRSGGENTDTQYF.

This rearrangement joins TRBV7-9 to TRBJ1-2; no clear D gene. The germline CDR1 and CDR2 sequences are SEHNR and FQNEAQ (reference sequence). V lost 1 base to trimming and J lost 1 base, with 16 bases between them. The CDR3 loop spans 17 amino acids. In nucleotides, the CDR3 is TGTGCCAGCAGCTTAGTGGGCTCTGGTGCGTTTAACTATGGCTACACCTTC. It codes for CASSLVGSGAFNYGYTF.

The rearrangement links TRBV5-1 to TRBJ1-1, with D hard to call. Trimming stripped 2 bases from V and 3 bases from J, with 8 bases between. The CDR3 loop spans 13 amino acids. The V gene's germline CDR1 is SGHRS and CDR2 YFSETQ. Here the CDR3 DNA reads TGCGCCAGCAGCTTAACCAGTGACACTGAAGCTTTCTTT. Translation: CASSLTSDTEAFF.

The genes are TRBV30 and TRBJ2-5; D not certain. Trimming took off 0 bases at V and 5 bases at J, with 7 bases between the two ends. This CDR3 is 12 amino acids long. Germline CDR1 reads GTSNPN; CDR2 reads SVGIG (reference sequence). The DNA of the CDR3 is TGTGCCTGGAGTGTAAGCCGTGAGACCCAGTACTTC. It is translated as CAWSVSRETQYF.

J is TRBJ2-3 and V is TRBV5-1, with 7 bases that match TRBD2. The CDR3 sequence is 15 residues long. Germline assignment: CDR1 SGHRS and CDR2 YFSETQ. J was trimmed by 2 bases and V by 7 bases; bases with no gene match: 10. Here the CDR3 DNA reads TGCGCCAGCCTCTTGGGCAGGGACTACACAGATACGCAGTATTTT. It specifies CASLLGRDYTDTQYF.

The gene calls are TRBV24-1 and TRBJ2-1, with 12 bases that match TRBD2. V was pared by 7 bases and J by 9 bases, with 6 bases of the junction left unmatched. In germline, CDR1 is KGHDR, CDR2 SFDVKD. The CDR3 extends over 14 amino acids. The CDR3 loop is CATRGGLAGSEQFF. CDR3 nucleotide sequence: TGTGCCACCAGGGGAGGACTAGCGGGAAGTGAGCAGTTCTTC.

This chain connects TRBV6-6 to TRBJ2-4; perhaps TRBD1 as D (6 bases). Looked up from germline, CDR1 is MNHNY and CDR2 is SVGAGI (reference sequence). The length of the CDR3 is 15 residues. V shed 2 bases and J shed 1 base, with 9 bases lying between them. The CDR3 here is CASSYGGQAKNIQYF. CDR3 coding DNA: TGTGCCAGCAGTTACGGAGGACAGGCCAAAAACATTCAGTACTTC.

J is TRBJ2-7 and V is TRBV5-4, with D tentatively TRBD1 (5 bases). V was shortened by 2 bases and J by 7 bases, with 13 bases between the two germline ends. In germline, CDR1 is SGHNT, CDR2 YYREEE (reference sequence). This CDR3 is 13 amino acids long. The CDR3 bases are TGTGCCAGCAGCTTAGATGGGGCAAGGGAGCAGTACTTC. Protein product: CASSLDGAREQYF.

J is TRBJ2-7 and V is TRBV15; 9 nucleotides agree with TRBD1. With 0 bases clipped from V and 4 bases from J, the junction kept 1 base outside the gene matches. The length of the CDR3 is 14 residues. Looked up from germline, CDR1 is LNHNV and CDR2 is YYDKDF (reference sequence). The CDR3 DNA reads as TGTGCCACCAGCAGAGAGGGACAGGGATACGAGCAGTACTTC. This translates into CATSREGQGYEQYF.

This clone is a singleton in its sample. The chain is built from TRBV11-3 and TRBJ2-3, with D uncertain. V was trimmed by 5 bases and J by 2 bases, leaving 14 bases between them. Per germline, CDR1 SGHNT and CDR2 YENEEA. The CDR3 runs to 15 residues. For the CDR3, the DNA is TGTGCCAGCAGCCGTGGTGGGCAGCACACAGATACGCAGTATTTT. It translates to CASSRGGQHTDTQYF. Together with reference TRBV11-3 and TRBJ2-3, the CDR3 gives the full variable domain: EAGVVQSPRYKIIEKKQPVAFWCNPISGHNTLYWYLQNLGQGPELLIRYENEEAVDDSQLPKDRFSAERLKGVDSTLKIQPAELGDSAVYLCASSRGGQHTDTQYFGPGTRLTVL.